Following are 24 T cell receptor beta chains from one sample sequenced in a study of Ad26.COV2.S vaccination and SARS-CoV-2 variants. Measured with immunoSEQ multiplex PCR; TCRdb has only the in-frame clones, and not every one. The sample carries a few hundred thousand clones, 90% recorded once. Treatment of the sample: approximately 18 received Ad26.COV2.S at low or high dose, single or two shots; 5 received placebo; per-sample allocation not given. Sampling took place 63 days after the first vaccine or placebo injection. Sequencing was performed on peripheral blood, taken in a trial of Ad26.COV2.S vaccine versus placebo. The receptors were gathered from a person aged 18-60 years who received the Ad26.COV2.S COVID-19 vaccine or a placebo.

The gene calls are TRBV6-6 and TRBJ1-3; D possibly corresponds to TRBD1 (6 bases). Trimming took off 7 bases at V and 1 base at J, with 14 bases between the two ends. CDR1 is MNHNY, CDR2 SVGAGI, per germline (reference sequence). This CDR3 is built from 15 residues. The CDR3 loop is CASTTFQGSGNTIYF. The CDR3 DNA reads as TGTGCCAGCACCACCTTCCAGGGGTCTGGAAACACCATATATTTT.

The V and J genes are TRBV13 and TRBJ2-1; D is undetermined. The CDR3 runs 14 residues. Germline V gene lookup returns CDR1 PRHDT and CDR2 FYEKMQ (reference sequence). Between the trimmed V and J ends, which lost 2 bases and 5 bases, there was a span of 10 bases. The CDR3 DNA sequence: TGTGCCAGCAGCTTAAGGGTAGTTCACAATGAGCAGTTCTTC. Protein product: CASSLRVVHNEQFF.

This chain connects TRBV28 to TRBJ2-2; TRBD1 is a possible D gene (6 bases). The CDR3 contains 16 residues. Trimming pared 5 bases from V and 2 bases from J, leaving 15 bases between. Germline-derived CDR1 and CDR2 are MDHEN and SYDVKM. The CDR3 spells CASSRRQVSNTGELFF. CDR3 nucleotide sequence: TGTGCCAGCAGTCGCCGACAGGTTTCTAACACCGGGGAGCTGTTTTTT. Drawing the rest from reference TRBV28 and TRBJ2-2, the complete variable domain is DVKVTQSSRYLVKRTGEKVFLECVQDMDHENMFWYRQDPGLGLRLIYFSYDVKMKEKGDIPEGYSVSREKKERFSLILESASTNQTSMYLCASSRRQVSNTGELFFGEGSRLTVL.

The CDR3 region has the DNA TGTGCCAGCAGCAAAGTTCTGGAGACTCAGCGGCACCAAGAGACCCAGTACTTC. Protein sequence: CASSKVLETQRHQETQYF. V usage is TRBV21-1 and J usage is TRBJ2-5; the table's D call TRBD2 went unverified against the DNA. TRBV21-1 is annotated as a pseudogene. The CDR3 sequence is 18 residues long.

This clone was found once. The gene calls are TRBV7-9 and TRBJ2-1; 9 positions match TRBD2. Germline CDR1 reads SEHNR; CDR2 reads FQNEAQ (reference sequence). CDR3 length equals 14 residues. V gave up 3 bases and J gave up 15 bases; unmatched junction bases: 12. As DNA, the CDR3 is TGTGCCAGCAGCTTGGAACTAGCGGGTGATCGGTGGTTCTTC. This translates into CASSLELAGDRWFF.

The chain employs TRBV5-5 and TRBJ1-5, with TRBD1 as a possible D gene (5 bases). In germline, CDR1 is SGHKS, CDR2 YYEKEE (reference sequence). The V end was cut by 4 bases, the J end by 6 bases, with 17 bases between. The CDR3 has 15 amino acids. Here the CDR3 DNA reads TGTGCCAGCAGCCCTCAGGCCGGGGCCGGTCAGCCCCAGCATTTT. This encodes CASSPQAGAGQPQHF.

The genes are TRBV21-1 and TRBJ2-1. TRBV21-1 is recorded as a pseudogene. The CDR3 consists of 15 residues. CDR3 nucleotide sequence: TGTGCCAGCAGCAAGGGAACTCCCTTCTACAATGAGCAGTTCTTC. It yields the protein CASSKGTPFYNEQFF.

The chain is built from TRBV4-1 and TRBJ2-5; TRBD1 agrees at 8 bases. The CDR3 sequence is 16 residues long. Germline V lookup: CDR1 MGHRA, CDR2 YSYEKL. J lost 4 bases, V lost 3 bases, and 10 bases had no gene match. DNA for the CDR3: TGCGCCAGCAGCCAGAAGGACAGGGAAGGAGGAGAGACCCAGTACTTC. This gives the protein CASSQKDREGGETQYF.

The chain joins TRBV11-2 to TRBJ2-1, with no clear D. V lost 8 bases to trimming and J lost 6 bases, with 8 bases between them. This CDR3 region has 11 residues. The germline V gene has CDR1 SGHAT and CDR2 FQNNGV. The CDR3 nucleotides read TGTGCCAGCCGTCTTTCCAATGAGCAGTTCTTC. It codes for CASRLSNEQFF.

The chain joins TRBV28 to TRBJ1-2, with D hard to call. V was trimmed by 8 bases and J by 0 bases, leaving 7 bases between them. Per the germline V gene, CDR1 is MDHEN and CDR2 is SYDVKM. The length of the CDR3 is 12 residues. The CDR3 DNA is TGTGCCAGCTTTTCATCTAACTATGGCTACACCTTC. Translated: CASFSSNYGYTF.

V is TRBV4-3 and J is TRBJ2-5, with TRBD1 matching over 8 bases. This CDR3 has 15 residues. CDR1 LGHNA and CDR2 YSLEER come from the germline V gene. Germline trimming cut 0 bases from V and 3 bases from J; bases unmatched to any gene: 3. CDR3 loop: CASSQDYRGKETQYF. The DNA of the CDR3 is TGCGCCAGCAGCCAAGATTACAGGGGGAAAGAGACCCAGTACTTC.

The J gene is TRBJ2-7, the V gene TRBV5-1; D assignment may be TRBD1 or TRBD2 (5 bases each). Trimming pared 5 bases from V and 0 bases from J, leaving 15 bases between. Germline V lookup: CDR1 SGHRS, CDR2 YFSETQ. The CDR3 runs to 15 residues. The CDR3, as DNA: TGCGCCAGCAGTCCTACGTGGGGGAGCTCCTACGAGCAGTACTTC. This gives the protein CASSPTWGSSYEQYF.

This chain joins TRBV6-2 or TRBV6-3 and TRBJ2-3; D is perhaps TRBD1 (6 bases). The germline V and J ends were trimmed by 0 bases and 2 bases, with 9 bases remaining between them. The CDR3 has 15 residues. CDR1 is MNHEY and CDR2 is SVGEGT in the germline V gene. CDR3 protein: CASSYSAGDTDTQYF. CDR3 coding DNA: TGTGCCAGCAGTTACTCTGCAGGGGACACAGATACGCAGTATTTT.

J is TRBJ1-2 and V is TRBV28; 8 nucleotides line up with TRBD1. The V gene's germline CDR1 is MDHEN and CDR2 SYDVKM. This CDR3 spans 14 amino acids. The V gene end was trimmed by 5 bases and the J gene end by 4 bases; junction bases not matched to a gene: 6. CDR3 sequence reads: CASSTGGVGYGYTF. As DNA, the CDR3 is TGTGCCAGCAGTACAGGGGGGGTTGGCTATGGCTACACCTTC.

The chain has TRBV6-5 and TRBJ2-7; D call uncertain. Trimming stripped 0 bases from V and 5 bases from J, with 11 bases between. The CDR3 totals 14 residues. Germline V gene lookup returns CDR1 MNHEY and CDR2 SVGAGI. The CDR3 coding sequence is TGTGCCAGCAGTTACTCGAAGCATGCCCACGAGCAGTACTTC. Residues: CASSYSKHAHEQYF.

This clone was recorded once. The V call is TRBV28, the J call TRBJ2-7; no clear D. Germline CDR1 MDHEN, CDR2 SYDVKM. The V end lost 6 bases, the J end lost 0 bases, and 18 bases lay between the germline ends. The CDR3 spans 16 residues. CDR3 loop: CASRPAVGRNSYEQYF. The CDR3 nucleotides read TGTGCCAGCAGACCTGCTGTCGGTCGGAACTCCTACGAGCAGTACTTC.

The chain employs TRBV5-1 and TRBJ2-5; D may be TRBD1 or TRBD2 (6 bases each). V lost 0 bases, J lost 2 bases, and 11 bases lay in between. Germline V lookup: CDR1 SGHRS, CDR2 YFSETQ. This CDR3 region has 15 residues. The CDR3 region has the DNA TGCGCCAGCAGCTTGGACGGGGGCGGGCAAGAGACCCAGTACTTC. Protein sequence: CASSLDGGGQETQYF.

The J gene is TRBJ2-3, the V gene TRBV29-1; no firm D call. Trimming pared 3 bases from V and 5 bases from J, leaving 12 bases between. This CDR3 region has 13 residues. Germline V gene lookup returns CDR1 SQVTM and CDR2 ANQGSEA. Here the CDR3 reads CSVDKAVRDTQYF. The CDR3 region has the DNA TGCAGCGTTGATAAGGCAGTCAGAGATACGCAGTATTTT.

The rearrangement links TRBV19 to TRBJ2-3; D possibly corresponds to TRBD2 (6 bases). There are 15 residues in the CDR3. With 3 bases removed from V and 1 base from J, the gap between germline ends came to 11 bases. The germline V gene encodes CDR1 LNHDA and CDR2 SQIVND (reference sequence). The CDR3 here is CASSISGEGTDTQYF. In nucleotides, the CDR3 is TGTGCCAGTAGTATTTCGGGAGAAGGCACAGATACGCAGTATTTT. Supplemented by reference TRBV19 and TRBJ2-3, the full variable domain reads DGGITQSPKYLFRKEGQNVTLSCEQNLNHDAMYWYRQDPGQGLRLIYYSQIVNDFQKGDIAEGYSVSREKKESFPLTVTSAQKNPTAFYLCASSISGEGTDTQYFGPGTRLTVL.

The rearrangement uses TRBV9 and TRBJ2-1, with unresolved D. Germline loops: CDR1 SGDLS, CDR2 YYNGEE. The V gene lost 0 bases and the J gene lost 4 bases, with 11 bases spanning the gap. The CDR3 consists of 15 residues. In nucleotides, the CDR3 is TGTGCCAGCAGCGTAGCTAGGTCCCCTTACAATGAGCAGTTCTTC. Amino acid sequence: CASSVARSPYNEQFF.

This chain links TRBV5-1 with TRBJ2-1; perhaps TRBD1 as D (5 bases). The V gene's germline CDR1 is SGHRS and CDR2 YFSETQ. This CDR3 spans 17 amino acids. V shed 0 bases and J shed 3 bases, with 16 bases lying between them. This CDR3 reads CASSLAGHHRGYNEQFF. The CDR3 nucleotides are TGCGCCAGCAGCTTGGCAGGGCATCACCGTGGCTACAATGAGCAGTTCTTC.

In nucleotides, the CDR3 is TGTGCCAGCAGCCGGAACTACGAGCAGTACTTC. Translation gives CASSRNYEQYF. The chain combines TRBV12-3 or TRBV12-4 with TRBJ2-7, with D unclear. This CDR3 comprises 11 residues. Trimming removed 6 bases at V and 3 bases at J, with 6 bases between.

This clone was counted only a few times. Here the CDR3 DNA reads TGTGCCAGCAGCCAATCGAGGGACAGGGGGCGGCAGTACTTC. Translated, it gives CASSQSRDRGRQYF. The V and J genes are TRBV16 and TRBJ2-7, with 12 bases fitting TRBD1. Looked up from germline, CDR1 is KGHSY and CDR2 is FQNENV. The J segment lost 9 bases and the V segment lost 0 bases, leaving 3 bases of the junction unmatched. This CDR3 is 14 amino acids long.

This chain uses TRBV10-3 with TRBJ2-7; D gene ambiguous. Germline V lookup: CDR1 ENHRY, CDR2 SYGVKD. This CDR3 comprises 12 residues. V was shortened by 3 bases and J by 3 bases, with 6 bases between the two germline ends. CDR3 region: CAISDLGYEQYF. The CDR3 bases are TGTGCCATCAGTGACCTAGGCTACGAGCAGTACTTC.